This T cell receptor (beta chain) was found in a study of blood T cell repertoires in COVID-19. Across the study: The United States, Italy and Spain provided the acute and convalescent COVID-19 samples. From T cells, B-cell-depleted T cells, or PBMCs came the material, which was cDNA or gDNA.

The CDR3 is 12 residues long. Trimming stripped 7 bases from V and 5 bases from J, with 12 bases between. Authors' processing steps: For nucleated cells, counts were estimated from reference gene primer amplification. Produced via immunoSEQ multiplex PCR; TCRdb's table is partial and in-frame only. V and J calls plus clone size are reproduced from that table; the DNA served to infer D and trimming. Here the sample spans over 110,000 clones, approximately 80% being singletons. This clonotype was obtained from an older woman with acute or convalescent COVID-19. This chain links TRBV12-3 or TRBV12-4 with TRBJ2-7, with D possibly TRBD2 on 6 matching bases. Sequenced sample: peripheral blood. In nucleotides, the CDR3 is TGTGCCAGCACTGCGGGGTGGCACGAGCAGTACTTC. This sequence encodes CASTAGWHEQYF.